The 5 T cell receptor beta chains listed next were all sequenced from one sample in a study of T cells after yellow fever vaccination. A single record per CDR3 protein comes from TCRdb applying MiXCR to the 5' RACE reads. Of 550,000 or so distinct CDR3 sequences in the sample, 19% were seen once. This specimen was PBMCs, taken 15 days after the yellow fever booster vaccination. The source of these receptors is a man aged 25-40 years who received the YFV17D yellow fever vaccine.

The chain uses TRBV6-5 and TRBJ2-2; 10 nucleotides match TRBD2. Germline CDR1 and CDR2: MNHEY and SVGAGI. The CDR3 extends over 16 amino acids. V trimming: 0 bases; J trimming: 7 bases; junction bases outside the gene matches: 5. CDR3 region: CASSYSSGRAYGELFF. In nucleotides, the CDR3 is TGTGCCAGCAGTTACTCGAGCGGGAGGGCCTACGGGGAGCTGTTTTTT.

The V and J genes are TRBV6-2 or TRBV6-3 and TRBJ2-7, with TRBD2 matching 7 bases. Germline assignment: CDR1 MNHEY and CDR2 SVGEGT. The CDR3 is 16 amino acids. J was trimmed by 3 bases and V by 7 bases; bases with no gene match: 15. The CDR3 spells CASTPPGRHPGYEQYF. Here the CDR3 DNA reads TGTGCCAGCACCCCTCCCGGGAGGCACCCCGGCTACGAGCAGTACTTC.

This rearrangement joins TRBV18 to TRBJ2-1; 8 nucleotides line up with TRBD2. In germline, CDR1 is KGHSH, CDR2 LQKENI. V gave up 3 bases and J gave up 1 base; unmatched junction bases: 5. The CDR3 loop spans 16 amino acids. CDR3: CASSPFTSGSYNEQFF. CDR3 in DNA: TGTGCCAGCTCACCTTTCACTAGCGGATCCTACAATGAGCAGTTCTTC.

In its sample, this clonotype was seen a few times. CDR3 nucleotide sequence: TGTGCCAGCACTACCCTTACTAGCGGGGTAGCCAAAAACATTCAGTACTTC. Its translation: CASTTLTSGVAKNIQYF. V is TRBV28 and J is TRBJ2-4; TRBD2 agrees at 10 bases. CDR1 and CDR2 from the germline V gene are MDHEN and SYDVKM. V lost 7 bases to trimming and J lost 0 bases; unmatched junction nucleotides: 9. This CDR3 comprises 17 residues.

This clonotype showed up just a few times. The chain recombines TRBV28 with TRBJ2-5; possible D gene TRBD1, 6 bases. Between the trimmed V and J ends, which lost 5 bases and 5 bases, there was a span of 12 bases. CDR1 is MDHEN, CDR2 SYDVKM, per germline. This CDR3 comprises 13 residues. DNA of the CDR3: TGTGCCAGCAGTCACAGGGACGTGGAGACCCAGTACTTC. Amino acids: CASSHRDVETQYF.